The clone carrying this T cell receptor (beta chain) has a single count. All enrollees were roughly 18 to 89 years old and from about 24 US areas. Individuals in the exposed group had encountered a COVID-19 case within 2 weeks preceding study entry. This sample is part of a study of blood T cell repertoires in COVID-19. Clones were read by immunoSEQ multiplex PCR, and TCRdb kept only the in-frame ones, dropping some. The sample records 210,000 or so clones, about four fifths being singletons. Trimming cost V 4 bases and J 4 bases, with 19 bases left between them. From germline, CDR1 is SGHRS and CDR2 YFSETQ. The CDR3 sequence is 16 residues long.

The chain joins TRBV5-1 to TRBJ2-3; D might be TRBD1 (8 bases). The receptor's source is a woman aged 45 to 65 who had been exposed to COVID-19. Sample: PBMCs or T cells enriched from blood (not recorded which). The CDR3 DNA is TGCGCCAGCAGCACGATCGCTACAGGGGGGGCAGATACGCAGTATTTT. Encoded protein: CASSTIATGGADTQYF.